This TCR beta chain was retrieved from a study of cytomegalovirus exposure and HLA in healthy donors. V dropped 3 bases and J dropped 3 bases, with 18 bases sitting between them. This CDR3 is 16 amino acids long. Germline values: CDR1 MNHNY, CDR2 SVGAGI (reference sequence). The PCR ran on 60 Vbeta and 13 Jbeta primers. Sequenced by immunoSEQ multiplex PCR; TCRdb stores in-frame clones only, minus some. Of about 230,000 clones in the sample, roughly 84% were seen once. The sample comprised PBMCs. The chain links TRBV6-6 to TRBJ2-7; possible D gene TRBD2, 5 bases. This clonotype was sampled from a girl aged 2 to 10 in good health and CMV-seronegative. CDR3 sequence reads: CASSYPHPGSNYEQYF. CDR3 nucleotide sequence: TGTGCCAGCAGTTATCCGCACCCGGGGTCGAACTACGAGCAGTACTTC.